The rows below give T cell receptor beta chains drawn from one sample of a study of breast tumors, draining lymph nodes, adjacent tissues. TCRdb reprocessed the multiplex PCR reads via MiXCR and lists one record per CDR3 protein. The repertoire holds about 24,000 distinct CDR3 sequences, with 60% to 75% as singletons. Input material: tumor-adjacent breast tissue. These receptors were obtained from a female donor with breast cancer. Some clones in this sample may be carry-over from other donors' samples. Each CDR3 is given with its conserved first and last residue. A D gene is named only where the DNA matches it firmly. For some rows the clone size is stated as once, few or many, or as a class when expanded; others skip it.

13,once,TRBV20-1,TRBD1,TRBJ1-2,CSARDRSNYGYTF,TGCAGTGCTCGGGACAGATCGAACTATGGCTACACCTTC
14,NA,TRBV7-9,NA,TRBJ2-7,CASSLSAGSLEQYF,TGTGCCAGCAGCTTAAGCGCCGGCTCTCTCGAGCAGTACTTC
13,NA,TRBV29-1,NA,TRBJ1-2,CSVDQTPSYGYTF,TGCAGCGTTGACCAGACACCCTCCTATGGCTACACCTTC
14,NA,TRBV5-1,NA,TRBJ2-7,CASSLGGGPNEQYF,TGCGCCAGCAGCTTGGGTGGCGGTCCCAACGAGCAGTACTTC
13,few,TRBV29-1,NA,TRBJ2-2,CSVQGTNTGELFF,TGCAGCGTTCAGGGAACGAACACCGGGGAGCTGTTTTTT
15,many,TRBV19,TRBD2,TRBJ2-1,CASRDPGLAGDEQFF,TGTGCCAGTAGAGATCCGGGACTAGCGGGGGATGAGCAGTTCTTC
18,many,TRBV6-5,TRBD2,TRBJ2-1,CASSYSVASSGGYNEQFF,TGTGCCAGCAGTTACTCGGTGGCGTCTAGCGGGGGCTACAATGAGCAGTTCTTC
15,NA,TRBV2,TRBD2,TRBJ2-5,CASRILLAAQETQYF,TGTGCCAGCAGGATCTTACTAGCGGCCCAAGAGACCCAGTACTTC
10,NA,TRBV2,NA,TRBJ2-7,CASISYEQYF,TGTGCCAGCATCAGCTACGAGCAGTACTTC
12,medium-sized,TRBV2,NA,TRBJ2-7,CASRDSEYEQYF,TGTGCCAGCAGGGACAGTGAGTACGAGCAGTACTTC
13,NA,TRBV11-2,TRBD1,TRBJ2-7,CASSLTGSGEQYF,TGTGCCAGCAGCCTGACAGGGTCTGGGGAGCAGTACTTC